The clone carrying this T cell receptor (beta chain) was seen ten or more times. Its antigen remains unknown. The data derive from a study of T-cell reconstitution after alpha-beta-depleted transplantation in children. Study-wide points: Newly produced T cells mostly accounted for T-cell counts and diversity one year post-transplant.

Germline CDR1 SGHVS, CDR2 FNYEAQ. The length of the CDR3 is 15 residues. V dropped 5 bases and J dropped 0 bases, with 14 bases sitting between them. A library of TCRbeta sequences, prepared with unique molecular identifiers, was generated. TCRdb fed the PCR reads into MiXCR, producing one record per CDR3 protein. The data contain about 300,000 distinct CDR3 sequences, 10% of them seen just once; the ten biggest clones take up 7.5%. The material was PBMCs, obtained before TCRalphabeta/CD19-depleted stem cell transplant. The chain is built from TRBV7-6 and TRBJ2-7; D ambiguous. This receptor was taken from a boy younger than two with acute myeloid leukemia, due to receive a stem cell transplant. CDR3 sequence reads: CASSMGPLSSYEQYF. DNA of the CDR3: TGTGCCAGCAGCATGGGCCCTTTAAGCTCCTACGAGCAGTACTTC.